This TCR beta chain was found in a study of T cells in localized non-small cell lung cancer. Study-level points and caveats: Adjacent lung was found to contain a median approximately 60 of the top 100 tumor clones.

Generated by immunoSEQ multiplex PCR, the TCRdb table keeps only in-frame clones and is missing some. Of approximately 7,100 clones in the sample, about 92% were seen once. A remark on this clone: Its antigen remains unidentified.

CDR1 SQVTM and CDR2 ANQGSEA come from the germline V gene. Trimming took off 4 bases at V and 2 bases at J, with 18 bases between the two ends. This CDR3 is built from 15 residues. The chain has TRBV29-1 and TRBJ2-7; D might be TRBD1 (8 bases). The sequence came from an older male donor with stage II lung adenocarcinoma. Sequencing was performed on peripheral blood mononuclear cells, taken before any cancer treatment. In nucleotides, the CDR3 is TGCAGCGTTGCGGGAGGACAGGGAGAAACCTACGAGCAGTACTTC. This translates into CSVAGGQGETYEQYF.